This T cell receptor (beta chain) was sequenced for a study of blood T cell repertoires in COVID-19. The overall study: T cells, B-cell-depleted T cells, or PBMCs supplied cDNA or gDNA.

Per the authors' pipeline: The assay estimated nucleated cells by amplifying reference gene primers. Measured with immunoSEQ multiplex PCR; TCRdb has only the in-frame clones, and not every one. The V and J calls and clone size were taken over from that table, and D and trimming were inferred from the DNA. The table shows about 350,000 clones, with approximately 89% occurring only once. V was clipped by 3 bases and J by 4 bases; unmatched bases: 13. The CDR3 extends over 18 amino acids. The germline gives CDR1 SGHDN, CDR2 FVKESK. The chain is built from TRBV14 and TRBJ1-3; 9 bases agree with TRBD1. The receptor's source is a woman aged 55-70 years with COVID-19, enrolled during active disease. The specimen was peripheral blood. CDR3 region: CASSQARDRETGGNTIYF. The DNA for the CDR3 is TGTGCCAGCAGCCAGGCCCGGGACAGGGAAACGGGCGGAAACACCATATATTTT. The whole variable domain, filled in from reference TRBV14 and TRBJ1-3, reads EAGVTQFPSHSVIEKGQTVTLRCDPISGHDNLYWYRRVMGKEIKFLLHFVKESKQDESGMPNNRFLAERTGGTYSTLKVQPAELEDSGVYFCASSQARDRETGGNTIYFGEGSWLTVV.